The entry that follows covers one T cell receptor (beta chain) sequence. The antigen is unknown. The data derive from a study of siplizumab effects on memory and regulatory T cells. Germline loops: CDR1 SGHTA, CDR2 FQGTGA. CDR3 length: 15 amino acids. V shed 6 bases, J shed 2 bases, and the junction held 6 bases outside the gene matches. Around 9.2 x 10^4 TCR templates underwent assay in every sample. Repertoires were generated with immunoSEQ multiplex PCR, while TCRdb's copy carries only in-frame clones and drops some. The sample carries about 100,000 clones, 80% to 95% recorded once. Study conclusions and caveats: Proof of suppressive function in proliferating Tregs from siplizumab cultures was not established. Naive T cells apparently outstripped memory cells in diversity and seemed major alloresponse contributors.

Sample: non-Treg CD4+ T cells sorted from blood. The V gene is TRBV7-3, the J gene TRBJ2-1; 8 bases align to TRBD2. This receptor was identified in a human donor in good health. CDR3 DNA sequence: TGTGCCAGCAGTCGAGAGCGGGGGCCCTACAATGAGCAGTTCTTC. Amino acids: CASSRERGPYNEQFF.